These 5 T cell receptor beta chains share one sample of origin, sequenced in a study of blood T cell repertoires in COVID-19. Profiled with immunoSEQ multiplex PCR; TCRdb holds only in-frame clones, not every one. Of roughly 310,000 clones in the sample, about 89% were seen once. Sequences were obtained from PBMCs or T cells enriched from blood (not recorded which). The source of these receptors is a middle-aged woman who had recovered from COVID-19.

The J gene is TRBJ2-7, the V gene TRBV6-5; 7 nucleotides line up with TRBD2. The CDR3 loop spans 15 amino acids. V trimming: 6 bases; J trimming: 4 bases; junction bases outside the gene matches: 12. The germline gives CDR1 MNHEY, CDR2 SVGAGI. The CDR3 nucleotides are TGTGCCAGCAGCCCGGGGGGTAAGGCTGCGTACGAGCAGTACTTC. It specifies CASSPGGKAAYEQYF.

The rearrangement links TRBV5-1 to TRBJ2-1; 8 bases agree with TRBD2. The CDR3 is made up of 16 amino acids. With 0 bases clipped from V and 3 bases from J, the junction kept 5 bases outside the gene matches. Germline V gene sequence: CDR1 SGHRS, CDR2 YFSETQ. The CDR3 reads CASSLEGLVSYNEQFF. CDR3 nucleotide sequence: TGCGCCAGCAGCTTGGAGGGACTAGTGAGCTACAATGAGCAGTTCTTC.

CDR3 sequence (DNA): TGCAGCGTTGAAAAGACTGGACAAGAGACCCAGTACTTC. It yields the protein CSVEKTGQETQYF. The rearrangement joins TRBV29-1 to TRBJ2-5; D unclear. CDR3 length equals 13 residues. V dropped 2 bases and J dropped 2 bases, with 9 bases sitting between them. Germline CDR1 SQVTM, CDR2 ANQGSEA.

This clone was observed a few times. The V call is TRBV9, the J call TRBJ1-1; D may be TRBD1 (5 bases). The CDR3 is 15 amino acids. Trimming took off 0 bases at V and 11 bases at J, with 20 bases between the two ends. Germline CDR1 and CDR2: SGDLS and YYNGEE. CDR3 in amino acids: CASSVGLGLGGYAFF. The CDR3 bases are TGTGCCAGCAGCGTAGGTTTAGGGTTGGGGGGTTACGCTTTCTTT.

CDR3 sequence (DNA): TGTGCCAGCAGCTCCCCCAGGGGTCAGGAGACCCAGTACTTC. Protein product: CASSSPRGQETQYF. The chain has TRBV11-2 and TRBJ2-5; possible D gene TRBD1, 6 bases. Germline V lookup: CDR1 SGHAT, CDR2 FQNNGV. V lost 4 bases and J 5 bases, leaving 14 bases between the germline ends. The CDR3 is 14 amino acids.